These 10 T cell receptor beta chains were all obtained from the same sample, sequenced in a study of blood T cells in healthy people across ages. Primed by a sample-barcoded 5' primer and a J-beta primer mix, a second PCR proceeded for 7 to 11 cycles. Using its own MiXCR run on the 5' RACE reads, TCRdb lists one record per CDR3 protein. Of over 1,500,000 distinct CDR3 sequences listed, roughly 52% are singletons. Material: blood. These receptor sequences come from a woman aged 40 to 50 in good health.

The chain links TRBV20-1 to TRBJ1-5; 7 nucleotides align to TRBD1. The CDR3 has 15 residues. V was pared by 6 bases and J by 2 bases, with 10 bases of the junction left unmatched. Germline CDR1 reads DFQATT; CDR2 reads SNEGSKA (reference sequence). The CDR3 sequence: CSARNRGKGNQPQHF. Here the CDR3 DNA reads TGCAGTGCCCGTAACAGGGGTAAGGGCAATCAGCCCCAGCATTTT.

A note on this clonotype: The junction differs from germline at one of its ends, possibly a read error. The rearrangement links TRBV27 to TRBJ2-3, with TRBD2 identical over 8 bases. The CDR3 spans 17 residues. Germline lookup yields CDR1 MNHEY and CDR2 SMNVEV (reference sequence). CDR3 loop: CASNLLTSGASTDAQYF. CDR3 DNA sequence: TGTGCCAGCAATCTCCTAACTAGCGGAGCTAGCACAGATGCGCAGTATTTT.

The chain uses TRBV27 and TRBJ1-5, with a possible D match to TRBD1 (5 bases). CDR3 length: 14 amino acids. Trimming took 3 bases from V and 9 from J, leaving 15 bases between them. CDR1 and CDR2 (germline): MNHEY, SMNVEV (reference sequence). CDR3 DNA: TGTGCCAGCAGTTTGCAACAGGACTTTTCGCCCCAGCATTTT. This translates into CASSLQQDFSPQHF.

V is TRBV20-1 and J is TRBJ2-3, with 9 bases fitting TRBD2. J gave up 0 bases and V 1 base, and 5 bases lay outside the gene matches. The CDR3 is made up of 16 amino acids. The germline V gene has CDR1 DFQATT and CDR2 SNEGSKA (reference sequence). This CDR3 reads CSARARRGGSTDTQYF. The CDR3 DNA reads TGCAGTGCTAGAGCACGGCGGGGGGGCAGCACAGATACGCAGTATTTT.

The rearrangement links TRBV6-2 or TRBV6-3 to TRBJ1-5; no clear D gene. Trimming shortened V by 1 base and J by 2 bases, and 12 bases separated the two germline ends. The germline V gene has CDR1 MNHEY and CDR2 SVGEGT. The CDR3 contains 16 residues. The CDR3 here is CASSYLAEPGNQPQHF. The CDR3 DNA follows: TGTGCCAGCAGTTACTTGGCAGAACCGGGCAATCAGCCCCAGCATTTT.

CDR3 in DNA: TGCAGCGTTGAGGGGGCCGCGTCCGGGGGCTACAATGAGCAGTTCTTC. This gives the protein CSVEGAASGGYNEQFF. This chain uses TRBV29-1 with TRBJ2-1; the D call may be TRBD1 or TRBD2 (6 bases each). Trimming removed 3 bases from V and 3 bases from J, with 18 bases in between. This CDR3 is 16 amino acids long. Looked up from germline, CDR1 is SQVTM and CDR2 is ANQGSEA.

The CDR3 loop is CASSSQRTGSSYNSPLHF. In DNA form, the CDR3 reads TGTGCCAGCAGTTCCCAACGGACGGGGAGCTCCTATAATTCACCCCTCCACTTT. The chain couples TRBV6-5 to TRBJ1-6, with D hard to call. The CDR3 loop spans 18 amino acids. V lost 4 bases and J lost 0, with 16 bases in between. Germline CDR1 reads MNHEY; CDR2 reads SVGAGI.

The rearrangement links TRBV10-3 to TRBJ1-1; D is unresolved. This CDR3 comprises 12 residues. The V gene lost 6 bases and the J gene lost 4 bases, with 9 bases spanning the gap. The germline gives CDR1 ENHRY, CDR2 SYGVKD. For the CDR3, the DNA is TGTGCCATCAGCTCCGGGTTCACTGAAGCTTTCTTT. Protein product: CAISSGFTEAFF.

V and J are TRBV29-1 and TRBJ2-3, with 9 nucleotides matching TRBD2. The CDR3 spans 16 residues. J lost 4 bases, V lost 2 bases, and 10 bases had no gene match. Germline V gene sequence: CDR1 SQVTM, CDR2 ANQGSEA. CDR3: CSVEFQAGGRADTQYF. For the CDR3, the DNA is TGCAGCGTTGAATTCCAGGCGGGAGGGAGGGCAGATACGCAGTATTTT.

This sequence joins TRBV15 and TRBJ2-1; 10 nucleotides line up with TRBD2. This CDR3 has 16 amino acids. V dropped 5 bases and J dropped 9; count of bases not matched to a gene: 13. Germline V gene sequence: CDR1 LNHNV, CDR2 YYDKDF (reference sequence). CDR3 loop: CATSAPGLARPGEQFF. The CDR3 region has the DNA TGTGCCACCAGCGCACCGGGACTAGCGAGACCTGGTGAGCAGTTCTTC.